One TCR beta chain is described in this entry. This specimen belongs to a study of blood T cell repertoires in COVID-19. With 1 base removed from V and 7 bases from J, the gap between germline ends came to 8 bases. This CDR3 comprises 13 residues. Germline V lookup: CDR1 MNHNS, CDR2 SASEGT. In the source study's methods: Reference gene primer amplification gave estimated nucleated cell counts. The repertoire was sequenced with immunoSEQ multiplex PCR; TCRdb's copy has only in-frame clones and lacks some. V, J and clone size are those of that table, while D and trimming were read from the DNA. The table lists around 300,000 clones, about 82% of them singletons.

Sequencing was performed on peripheral blood. The receptor's source is a woman aged 50 to 65 with active or convalescent COVID-19. V and J are TRBV6-1 and TRBJ2-1; D possibly corresponds to TRBD1 (6 bases). CDR3: CASSEGGTNEQFF. Written as DNA, the CDR3 is TGTGCCAGCAGTGAAGGTGGGACAAATGAGCAGTTCTTC.